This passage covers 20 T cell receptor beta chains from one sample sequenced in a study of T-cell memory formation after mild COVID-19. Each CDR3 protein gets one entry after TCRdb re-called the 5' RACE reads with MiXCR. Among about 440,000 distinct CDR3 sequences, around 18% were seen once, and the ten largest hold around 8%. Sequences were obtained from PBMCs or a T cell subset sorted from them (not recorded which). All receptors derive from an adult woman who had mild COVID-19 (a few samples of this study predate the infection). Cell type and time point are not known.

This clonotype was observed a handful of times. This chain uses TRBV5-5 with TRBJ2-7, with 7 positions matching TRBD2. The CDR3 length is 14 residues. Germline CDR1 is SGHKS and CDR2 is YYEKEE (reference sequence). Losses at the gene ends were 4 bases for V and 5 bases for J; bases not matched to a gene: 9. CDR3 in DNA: TGTGCCAGCAGCCTAACCGTTCTAGCGGACGAGCAGTACTTC. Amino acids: CASSLTVLADEQYF. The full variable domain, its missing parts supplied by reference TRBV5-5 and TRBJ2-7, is DAGVTQSPTHLIKTRGQQVTLRCSPISGHKSVSWYQQVLGQGPQFIFQYYEKEERGRGNFPDRFSARQFPNYSSELNVNALLLGDSALYLCASSLTVLADEQYFGPGTRLTVT.

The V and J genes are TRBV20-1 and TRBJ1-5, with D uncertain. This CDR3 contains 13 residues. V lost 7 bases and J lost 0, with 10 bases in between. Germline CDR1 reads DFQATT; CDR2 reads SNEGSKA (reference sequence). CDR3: CSGTEYSNQPQHF. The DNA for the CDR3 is TGCAGTGGTACAGAGTATAGCAATCAGCCCCAGCATTTT.

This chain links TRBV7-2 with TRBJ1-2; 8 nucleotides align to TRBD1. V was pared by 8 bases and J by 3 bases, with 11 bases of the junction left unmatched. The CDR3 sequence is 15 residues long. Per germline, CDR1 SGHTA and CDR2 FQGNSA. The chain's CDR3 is CASALSGTGDYGYTF. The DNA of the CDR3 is TGTGCCAGCGCCTTATCCGGGACAGGAGACTATGGCTACACCTTC.

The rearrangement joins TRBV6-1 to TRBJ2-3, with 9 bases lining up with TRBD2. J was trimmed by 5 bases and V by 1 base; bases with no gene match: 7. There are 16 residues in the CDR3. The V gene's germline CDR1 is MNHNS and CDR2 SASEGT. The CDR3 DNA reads TGTGCCAGCAGTGAAGGGGCGGGGGGGCCGGAAGATACGCAGTATTTT. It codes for CASSEGAGGPEDTQYF.

The CDR3 spells CAIRSNRQGGTGELFF. CDR3 DNA: TGTGCCATCAGATCAAACCGACAGGGTGGTACCGGGGAGCTGTTTTTT. The chain combines TRBV10-3 with TRBJ2-2, with TRBD1 matching over 7 bases. Germline values: CDR1 ENHRY, CDR2 SYGVKD. V dropped 6 bases and J dropped 5; count of bases not matched to a gene: 12. This CDR3 region has 16 residues.

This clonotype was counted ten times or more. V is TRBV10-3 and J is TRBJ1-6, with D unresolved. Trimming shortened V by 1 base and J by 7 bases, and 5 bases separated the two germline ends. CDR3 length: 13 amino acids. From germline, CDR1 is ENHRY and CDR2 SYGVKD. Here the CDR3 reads CAISEFGNSPLHF. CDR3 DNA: TGTGCCATCAGTGAGTTCGGCAATTCACCCCTCCACTTT.

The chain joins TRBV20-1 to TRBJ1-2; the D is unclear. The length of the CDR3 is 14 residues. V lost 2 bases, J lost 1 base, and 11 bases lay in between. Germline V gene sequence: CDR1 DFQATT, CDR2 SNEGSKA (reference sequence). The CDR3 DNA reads TGCAGTGCTAGATTCCTCGACCTTAACTATGGCTACACCTTC. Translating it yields CSARFLDLNYGYTF.

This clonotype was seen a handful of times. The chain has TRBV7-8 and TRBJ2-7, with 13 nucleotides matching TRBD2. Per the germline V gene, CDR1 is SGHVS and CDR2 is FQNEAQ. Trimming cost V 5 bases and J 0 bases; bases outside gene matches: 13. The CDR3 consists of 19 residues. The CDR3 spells CASSGLAGATDKISYEQYF. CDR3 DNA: TGTGCCAGCAGCGGACTAGCGGGAGCCACTGACAAGATCTCCTACGAGCAGTACTTC.

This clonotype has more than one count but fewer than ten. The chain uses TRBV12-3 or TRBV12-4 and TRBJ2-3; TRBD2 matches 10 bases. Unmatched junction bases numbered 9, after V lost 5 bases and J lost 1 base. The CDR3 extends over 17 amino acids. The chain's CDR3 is CASSILKRGGGTDTQYF. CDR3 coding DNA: TGTGCCAGCAGTATCCTTAAGCGGGGGGGCGGCACAGATACGCAGTATTTT.

The CDR3 nucleotides are TGTGCCAGTGGACTAGCGGGTGTCACCGGGGAGCTGTTTTTT. It encodes CASGLAGVTGELFF. V gene TRBV6-1 combines with J gene TRBJ2-2, with 11 positions matching TRBD2. With V trimmed by 9 bases and J by 4 bases, 4 bases remained unmatched. Germline V CDR1 and CDR2: MNHNS, SASEGT. The CDR3 runs to 14 residues.

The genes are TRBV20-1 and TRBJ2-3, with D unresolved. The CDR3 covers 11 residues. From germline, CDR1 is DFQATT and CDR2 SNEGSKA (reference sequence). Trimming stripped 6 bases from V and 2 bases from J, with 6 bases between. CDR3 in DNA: TGCAGTGCCGCATTCACAGATACGCAGTATTTT. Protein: CSAAFTDTQYF.

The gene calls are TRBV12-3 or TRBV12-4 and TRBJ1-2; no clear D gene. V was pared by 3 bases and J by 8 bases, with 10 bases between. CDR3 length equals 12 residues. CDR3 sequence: CASSFYLQGYTF. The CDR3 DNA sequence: TGTGCCAGCAGTTTCTACTTACAGGGCTACACCTTC.

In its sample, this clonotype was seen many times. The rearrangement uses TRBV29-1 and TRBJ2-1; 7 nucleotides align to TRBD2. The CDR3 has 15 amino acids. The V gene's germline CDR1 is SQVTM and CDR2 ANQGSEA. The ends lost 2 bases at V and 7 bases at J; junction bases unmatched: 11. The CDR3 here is CSVERAGKLGNEQFF. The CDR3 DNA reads TGCAGCGTTGAACGAGCGGGAAAATTGGGTAATGAGCAGTTCTTC.

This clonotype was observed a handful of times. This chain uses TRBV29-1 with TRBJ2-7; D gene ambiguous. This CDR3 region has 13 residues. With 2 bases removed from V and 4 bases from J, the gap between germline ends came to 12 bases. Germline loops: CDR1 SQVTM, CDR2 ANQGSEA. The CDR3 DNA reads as TGCAGCGTTGAATATAGGGTCGGGTACGAGCAGTACTTC. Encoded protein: CSVEYRVGYEQYF.

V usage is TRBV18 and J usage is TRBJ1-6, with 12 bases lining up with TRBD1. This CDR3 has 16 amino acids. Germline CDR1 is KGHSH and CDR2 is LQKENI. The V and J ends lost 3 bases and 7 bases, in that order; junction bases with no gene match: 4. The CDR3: CASSPSGQGANSPLHF. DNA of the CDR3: TGTGCCAGCTCACCGTCGGGACAGGGGGCGAATTCACCCCTCCACTTT.

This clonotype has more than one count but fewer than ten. The CDR3 DNA reads as TGTGCCAGCAGCCAGAGTGGGAGCGAGCAGTACTTC. Its translation is CASSQSGSEQYF. This sequence joins TRBV7-8 and TRBJ2-7; maybe TRBD2 (5 bases). Trimming stripped 5 bases from V and 6 bases from J, with 11 bases between. The CDR3 sequence is 12 residues long. Looked up from germline, CDR1 is SGHVS and CDR2 is FQNEAQ.

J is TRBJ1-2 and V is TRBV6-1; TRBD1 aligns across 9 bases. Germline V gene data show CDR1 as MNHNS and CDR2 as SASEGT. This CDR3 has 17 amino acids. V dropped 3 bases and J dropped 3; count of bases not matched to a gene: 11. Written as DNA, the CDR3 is TGTGCCAGCAGTGATGACGACCCGGGACAGGGTTACTATGGCTACACCTTC. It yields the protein CASSDDDPGQGYYGYTF.

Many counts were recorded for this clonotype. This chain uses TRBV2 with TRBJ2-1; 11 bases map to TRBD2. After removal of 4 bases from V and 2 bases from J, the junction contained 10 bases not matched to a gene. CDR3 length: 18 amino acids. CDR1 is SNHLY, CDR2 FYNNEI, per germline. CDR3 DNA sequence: TGTGCCAGCAGTGTCCTTAGCGGGAGGGCCGAACCCTACAATGAGCAGTTCTTC. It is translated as CASSVLSGRAEPYNEQFF.

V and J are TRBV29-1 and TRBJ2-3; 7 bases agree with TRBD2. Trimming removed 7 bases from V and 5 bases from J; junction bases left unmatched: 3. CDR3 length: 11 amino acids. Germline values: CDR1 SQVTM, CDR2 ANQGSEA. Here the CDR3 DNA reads TGCAGCGCCCCGGGGGGAGATACGCAGTATTTT. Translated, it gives CSAPGGDTQYF.

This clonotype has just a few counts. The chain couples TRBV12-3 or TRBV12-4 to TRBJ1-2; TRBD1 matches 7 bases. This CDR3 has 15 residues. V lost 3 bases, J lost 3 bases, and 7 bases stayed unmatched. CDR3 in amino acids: CASSFIGDSYYGYTF. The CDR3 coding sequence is TGTGCCAGCAGTTTTATCGGGGACAGCTACTATGGCTACACCTTC.